The 20 T cell receptor beta chains listed next were all sequenced from one sample in a study of blood T cell repertoires in COVID-19. Some clones are missing from TCRdb's copy, which holds only in-frame ones; the method was immunoSEQ multiplex PCR. The sample contains fewer than 500,000 clones, 70% to 85% of which appear only once. The sequencing sample was made of peripheral blood. The receptors stem from a human donor with acute or convalescent COVID-19. The donor label of this sample is uncertain.

This chain uses TRBV11-1 with TRBJ1-2; tentatively, D is TRBD1 (6 bases). The V end lost 5 bases, the J end lost 6 bases, and 22 bases lay between the germline ends. CDR3 size: 16 residues. The germline gives CDR1 SGHAT, CDR2 FQDESV (reference sequence). The CDR3 DNA reads as TGTGCCAGCAGCCCGGGGGGGGCCAGCTTGATACATGGCTACACCTTC. As protein: CASSPGGASLIHGYTF.

The rearrangement links TRBV5-8 to TRBJ2-1; 13 bases are shared with TRBD2. Germline values: CDR1 SGHTS, CDR2 YDEGEE. J lost 9 bases, V lost 4 bases, and 7 bases had no gene match. The CDR3 length is 15 residues. The CDR3 coding sequence is TGTGCCAGCAGCATACTAGCGGGGGGGAGTAGTGAGCAGTTCTTC. As protein: CASSILAGGSSEQFF.

This rearrangement joins TRBV5-1 to TRBJ2-2; TRBD1 agrees at 11 bases. Unmatched junction bases numbered 1, after V lost 0 bases and J lost 3 bases. The CDR3 has 16 amino acids. Germline loops: CDR1 SGHRS, CDR2 YFSETQ. DNA for the CDR3: TGCGCCAGCAGCTTGGGGACAGGGGGCTACACCGGGGAGCTGTTTTTT. It encodes CASSLGTGGYTGELFF.

The chain uses TRBV7-9 and TRBJ2-1; weak D call: TRBD2 (6 bases). The CDR3 covers 14 residues. V shed 8 bases and J shed 4 bases, with 15 bases lying between them. Looked up from germline, CDR1 is SEHNR and CDR2 is FQNEAQ (reference sequence). This CDR3 is CASGAAGSYNEQFF. In DNA, the CDR3 is TGTGCCAGCGGTGCCGCGGGGAGTTACAATGAGCAGTTCTTC.

J is TRBJ2-7 and V is TRBV5-1, with D possibly being TRBD2 (6 bases). Germline CDR1 is SGHRS and CDR2 is YFSETQ. CDR3 length: 15 residues. The V gene lost 0 bases and the J gene lost 3 bases, with 13 bases spanning the gap. The CDR3 nucleotides read TGCGCCAGCAGCTTGGACGGGAGTGGGGTCTACGAGCAGTACTTC. Protein sequence: CASSLDGSGVYEQYF.

V usage is TRBV14 and J usage is TRBJ2-5; 7 nucleotides match TRBD1. CDR1 is SGHDN and CDR2 is FVKESK in the germline V gene. V dropped 1 base and J dropped 5; count of bases not matched to a gene: 1. This CDR3 comprises 13 residues. The CDR3 reads CASSQGRGETQYF. CDR3 coding DNA: TGTGCCAGCAGCCAAGGCAGGGGGGAGACCCAGTACTTC.

This clone was counted a single time. The gene calls are TRBV5-4 and TRBJ2-1; 9 bases align to TRBD2. V was clipped by 0 bases and J by 5 bases; unmatched bases: 6. Germline V lookup: CDR1 SGHNT, CDR2 YYREEE (reference sequence). This CDR3 has 16 amino acids. CDR3 sequence reads: CASSLVPSGIDNEQFF. CDR3 in DNA: TGTGCCAGCAGCTTGGTCCCTAGCGGGATCGACAATGAGCAGTTCTTC.

This clone was observed a single time. The chain joins TRBV28 to TRBJ1-2, with 7 bases aligning to TRBD1. The CDR3 is made up of 14 amino acids. Germline values: CDR1 MDHEN, CDR2 SYDVKM. The J segment lost 8 bases and the V segment lost 3 bases, leaving 9 bases of the junction unmatched. CDR3 coding DNA: TGTGCCAGCAGTTTCTCAGGGGGTGGTAGGGGCTACACCTTC. It specifies CASSFSGGGRGYTF.

The chain carries TRBV6-5 and TRBJ1-3; a possible D gene is TRBD1 (6 bases). The germline V gene has CDR1 MNHEY and CDR2 SVGAGI. The CDR3 length is 16 residues. Trimming cost V 0 bases and J 1 base, with 10 bases left between them. CDR3 region: CASSYSRDTSGNTIYF. In DNA, the CDR3 is TGTGCCAGCAGTTACTCCAGGGACACTTCTGGAAACACCATATATTTT.

This clone appeared once. This chain uses TRBV5-8 with TRBJ2-3, with 8 bases lining up with TRBD2. Germline V gene sequence: CDR1 SGHTS, CDR2 YDEGEE. The CDR3 length is 18 residues. V was pared by 0 bases and J by 0 bases, with 9 bases of the junction left unmatched. CDR3 amino acids: CASSLAAGTRLSTDTQYF. For the CDR3, the DNA is TGTGCCAGCAGCTTGGCGGCGGGGACTAGGTTGAGCACAGATACGCAGTATTTT.

This chain connects TRBV9 to TRBJ2-1; 8 bases agree with TRBD2. V shed 4 bases and J 2 bases; nucleotides not matched to a gene: 2. The CDR3 has 14 amino acids. Germline V gene lookup returns CDR1 SGDLS and CDR2 YYNGEE. The CDR3 protein is CASSLSGAYNEQFF. The CDR3 DNA follows: TGTGCCAGCAGCCTTAGCGGGGCCTACAATGAGCAGTTCTTC.

In its sample, this clone was seen a few times. The chain has TRBV30 and TRBJ2-7; the match to TRBD1 covers 10 bases. CDR3 size: 14 residues. With 5 bases clipped from V and 3 bases from J, the junction kept 7 bases outside the gene matches. The V gene's germline CDR1 is GTSNPN and CDR2 SVGIG (reference sequence). CDR3 protein: CAWENGQGVYEQYF. The CDR3, as DNA: TGTGCCTGGGAAAACGGACAGGGGGTCTACGAGCAGTACTTC.

This clone was observed a single time. V and J are TRBV6-1 and TRBJ2-7, with D maybe TRBD1 (5 bases). The CDR3 loop spans 12 amino acids. CDR1 and CDR2 from the germline V gene are MNHNS and SASEGT. With 3 bases removed from V and 9 bases from J, the gap between germline ends came to 12 bases. The CDR3 bases are TGTGCCAGCAGTGATAGAAGGGGTAGGCAGTACTTC. It encodes CASSDRRGRQYF.

The V call is TRBV4-1, the J call TRBJ1-1; D is unresolved. Germline CDR1 and CDR2: MGHRA and YSYEKL. V shed 2 bases and J shed 3 bases, with 4 bases lying between them. CDR3 length equals 12 residues. CDR3 residues: CASSQSYTEAFF. The DNA for the CDR3 is TGCGCCAGCAGCCAAAGCTACACTGAAGCTTTCTTT.

The CDR3 spells CASSPTAGNTEAFF. The CDR3 DNA is TGTGCCAGCAGCCCTACCGCAGGGAACACTGAAGCTTTCTTT. This rearrangement joins TRBV5-4 to TRBJ1-1; no reliable D call. The CDR3 is 14 amino acids. Trimming took 4 bases from V and 1 from J, leaving 11 bases between them. From germline, CDR1 is SGHNT and CDR2 YYREEE (reference sequence).

The chain carries TRBV2 and TRBJ2-1, with 15 bases identical to TRBD2. J was trimmed by 16 bases and V by 8 bases; bases with no gene match: 6. The germline V gene has CDR1 SNHLY and CDR2 FYNNEI. The CDR3 extends over 12 amino acids. For the CDR3, the DNA is TGTGCCAGCGCTCGGACTAGCGGGAGGGGATTCTTC. Its protein is CASARTSGRGFF.

This rearrangement joins TRBV10-3 to TRBJ2-3; 7 bases fit TRBD1. Germline V CDR1 and CDR2: ENHRY, SYGVKD. The length of the CDR3 is 13 residues. Trimming cost V 8 bases and J 8 bases; bases outside gene matches: 10. The CDR3 reads CAILAGGSSTQYF. In DNA, the CDR3 is TGTGCCATCCTCGCAGGGGGATCGAGTACGCAGTATTTT.

The rearrangement joins TRBV7-9 to TRBJ2-7; 9 positions match TRBD1. Trimming at V came to 2 bases and at J to 7 bases, leaving 12 bases not matched to a gene. Germline-derived CDR1 and CDR2 are SEHNR and FQNEAQ (reference sequence). This CDR3 spans 16 amino acids. The CDR3 DNA reads TGTGCCAGCAGCTTATTCGTGACAGGGGGGGCCTGGGAGCAGTACTTC. Translating gives CASSLFVTGGAWEQYF. The variable domain in full, completed from reference TRBV7-9 and TRBJ2-7, reads DTGVSQNPRHKITKRGQNVTFRCDPISEHNRLYWYRQTLGQGPEFLTYFQNEAQLEKSRLLSDRFSAERPKGSFSTLEIQRTEQGDSAMYLCASSLFVTGGAWEQYFGPGTRLTVT.

The chain uses TRBV2 and TRBJ2-7; D gene unclear. CDR3 length: 13 amino acids. Trimming took off 7 bases at V and 1 base at J, with 11 bases between the two ends. Germline CDR1 reads SNHLY; CDR2 reads FYNNEI. The CDR3 sequence: CASTKTVSYEQYF. CDR3 nucleotide sequence: TGTGCCAGCACCAAAACAGTTTCCTACGAGCAGTACTTC.

For the CDR3, the DNA is TGTGCCAGCAGTCGCGGACTAGTTAGCTCCTACGAGCAGTACTTC. Its protein product is CASSRGLVSSYEQYF. The chain carries TRBV6-5 and TRBJ2-7, with 7 bases aligning to TRBD2. This CDR3 region has 15 residues. The V gene end was trimmed by 5 bases and the J gene end by 0 bases; junction bases not matched to a gene: 7. Per the germline V gene, CDR1 is MNHEY and CDR2 is SVGAGI.